The rows below give T cell receptor beta chains drawn from one sample of a study of shared clonotypes between healthy human individuals. Only in-frame clones appear in the TCRdb table, and some are missing; sequencing was by immunoSEQ multiplex PCR. This table holds 2 million to 3 million clones, approximately 92% found once. The source material was naive CD4+ T cells sorted from blood. The receptors derive from a man younger than 35 in good health. CDR3s include the opening cysteine and the closing phenylalanine or tryptophan.

V gene: TRBV4-3
J gene: TRBJ2-3
CDR3 protein: CASSQVYGSSTDTQYF

V gene: TRBV18
J gene: TRBJ2-2
CDR3 protein: CASHNPNRAGELFF

V gene: TRBV15
J gene: TRBJ1-1
CDR3 protein: CATSMGNQVMNTEAFF

V gene: TRBV7-2
J gene: TRBJ2-7
CDR3 protein: CASSLAGQATYEQYF

V gene: TRBV28
J gene: TRBJ1-6
CDR3 protein: CASSSTGARSPLHF

V gene: TRBV9
J gene: TRBJ2-2
CDR3 protein: CASSVGPSSTGELFF

V gene: TRBV27
J gene: TRBJ2-7
CDR3 protein: CASSYLAGGLGEQYF

V gene: TRBV9
J gene: TRBJ2-3
CDR3 protein: CASSATGQGLTDTQYF

V gene: TRBV10-3
J gene: TRBJ1-6
CDR3 protein: CAIGQGAGNSPLHF

V gene: TRBV5-1
J gene: TRBJ2-1
CDR3 protein: CASSTGLVPYNEQFF

V gene: TRBV7-2
J gene: TRBJ2-7
CDR3 protein: CASSSLLYEQYF

V gene: TRBV6-5
J gene: TRBJ1-2
CDR3 protein: CASSTRQHTYGYTF

V gene: TRBV19
J gene: TRBJ1-1
CDR3 protein: CASSTPLGPTEAFF

V gene: TRBV27
J gene: TRBJ2-5
CDR3 protein: CASKGHGKGETQYF

V gene: TRBV6-5
J gene: TRBJ2-2
CDR3 protein: CASSRPGSGELFF

V gene: TRBV5-1
J gene: TRBJ2-2
CDR3 protein: CASSLDYFRGRGETGELFF

V gene: TRBV6-6
J gene: TRBJ2-7
CDR3 protein: CASSWTEGEQYF

V gene: TRBV5-1
J gene: TRBJ2-4
CDR3 protein: CASSYGDSSSAKNIQYF

V gene: TRBV18
J gene: TRBJ2-2
CDR3 protein: CASSREQTAGELFF

V gene: TRBV5-1
J gene: TRBJ2-3
CDR3 protein: CATSAVSTDTQYF

V gene: TRBV6-1
J gene: TRBJ2-7
CDR3 protein: CATSRDRSYEQYF

V gene: TRBV10-2
J gene: TRBJ2-7
CDR3 protein: CASRAIAGEYEQYF